The following is a T cell receptor (beta chain) sequence with its context. The antigen it binds to is not known. Possible read error: a much larger clone is one base away. RNA was extracted from bulk unsorted tissue and checked for quality with a NanoDrop ND-1000 and an Agilent 2100. For the normal lung samples, distant non-tumor tissue was collected more than 3 cm away from the tumor edge. All donors had newly diagnosed lung cancer, had not received prior chemotherapy, and were admitted for thoracic surgery in China between August and November 2014. The study excluded patients who had received radiotherapy or chemotherapy before or who had another cancer at the same time. Pieces of surgical tissue measuring about 1-2 cm3 were kept in RNAlater solution and stored at -80 degrees C until use. The entry originates in a study of tumor and adjacent non-tumor tissue in lung cancer (dated by TCRdb to 2016 to 2019). Background on the whole study: Patients with adenocarcinoma (approximately 13), squamous cell carcinoma (2) and small cell lung cancer (1) were included in the cohort. Ages among the 15 or so patients ranged from about 31 to 85 years, there were 10 men and 5 women, and disease was at TNM stage I to III. Sequencing produced 130,000,000 or so productive TCRbeta reads in total, an average of approximately 3.9 million reads per sample. Bulk TCRbeta repertoires were compared between lung tumor tissue and matched distant non-tumor lung tissue obtained from approximately 15 lung cancer patients. TCRbeta CDR3 sequencing was performed on thirty paired specimens, with one tumor sample and one normal lung sample collected per patient. Summary of the overall study and its limitations: The top 100 clones accounted for a significantly larger cumulative portion of the repertoire in normal lung than in tumor tissue. Only roughly 16 patients were in the cohort, and the authors stated that larger samples and more detailed clinical data are needed. Tumor tissue showed significantly greater TCR diversity (inverse Simpson) than normal lung tissue (roughly 430 vs 170, P = 0.0075, Mann-Whitney U test). The sequencing platform is not named in the methods, and unique molecular identifiers are not mentioned. Because peripheral blood was not sequenced, the blood TCRbeta repertoires of the lung cancer patients in the study went unexamined. Younger patients had significantly higher TCR diversity, and higher tumor TCR diversity was associated with shorter overall and disease-free survival.

The germline V gene (reference sequence) sets CDR1 to DFQATT and CDR2 to SNEGSKA. The CDR3 runs 15 amino acids, cysteine and phenylalanine included. Kept here is only the CDR3 DNA, which spans 45 bases and is read in frame from base 1. The method was multiplex PCR. The instrument was an Illumina HiSeq 2500. TCRbeta libraries were constructed through three rounds of nested PCR with primers (Table S4) according to protocols adapted from ARM-PCR. PCR products of 200-500 bp were gel-excised and purified with the QIAquick gel extraction kit before sequencing. The authors' pipeline ran thus. Reads were cleaned with Trimmomatic, merged with FLASH into complete CDR3 sequences, and assigned to V(D)J germline segments with MiTCR. Clonal diversity was computed as the inverse Simpson's index with VDJtools. Productive reads were defined as in-frame sequences without a premature stop codon. Using fastp at Q25 and MiXCR, TCRdb reprocessed the public reads and kept productive beta chains. CDR3 protein sequences are deduplicated, and each keeps its most common genes and DNA. These V and J calls are TCRdb output, not the study's own analysis. This sample lists almost 75,000 distinct CDR3 sequences; roughly 75% were detected once. The ten largest account for around a quarter of the sample.

The chain couples TRBV20-1 to TRBJ1-6; perhaps TRBD1 is the D gene, with 5 bases matching. This sequence was found in a woman between 45 and 60 years old with non-small cell lung cancer. The sample taken for sequencing was distant non-tumor lung tissue. The CDR3 reads as follows: CIARGGPQVGSPLHF. The DNA sequence is as follows: TGCATTGCTAGGGGAGGACCCCAGGTGGGTTCACCCCTCCACTTT.